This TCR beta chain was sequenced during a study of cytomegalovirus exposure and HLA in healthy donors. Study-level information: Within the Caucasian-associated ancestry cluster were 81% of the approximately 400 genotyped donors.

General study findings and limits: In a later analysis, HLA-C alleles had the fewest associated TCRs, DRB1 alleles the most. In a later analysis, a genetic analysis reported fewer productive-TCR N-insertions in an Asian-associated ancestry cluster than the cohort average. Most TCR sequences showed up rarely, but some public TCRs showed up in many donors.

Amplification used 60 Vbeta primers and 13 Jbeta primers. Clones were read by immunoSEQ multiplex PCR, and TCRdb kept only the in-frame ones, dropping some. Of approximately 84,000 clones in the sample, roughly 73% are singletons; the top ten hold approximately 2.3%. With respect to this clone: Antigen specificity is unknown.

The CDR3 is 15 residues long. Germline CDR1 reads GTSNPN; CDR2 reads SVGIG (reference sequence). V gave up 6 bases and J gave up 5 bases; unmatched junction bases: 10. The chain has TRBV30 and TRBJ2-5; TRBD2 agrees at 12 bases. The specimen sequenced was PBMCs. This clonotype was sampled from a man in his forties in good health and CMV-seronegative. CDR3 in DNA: TGTGCCTGTCGCAAGACTAGCGGGAGCCAGGAGACCCAGTACTTC. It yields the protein CACRKTSGSQETQYF. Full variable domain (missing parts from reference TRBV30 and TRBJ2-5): SQTIHQWPATLVQPVGSPLSLECTVEGTSNPNLYWYRQAAGRGLQLLFYSVGIGQISSEVPQNLSASRPQDRQFILSSKKLLLSDSGFYLCACRKTSGSQETQYFGPGTRLLVL.